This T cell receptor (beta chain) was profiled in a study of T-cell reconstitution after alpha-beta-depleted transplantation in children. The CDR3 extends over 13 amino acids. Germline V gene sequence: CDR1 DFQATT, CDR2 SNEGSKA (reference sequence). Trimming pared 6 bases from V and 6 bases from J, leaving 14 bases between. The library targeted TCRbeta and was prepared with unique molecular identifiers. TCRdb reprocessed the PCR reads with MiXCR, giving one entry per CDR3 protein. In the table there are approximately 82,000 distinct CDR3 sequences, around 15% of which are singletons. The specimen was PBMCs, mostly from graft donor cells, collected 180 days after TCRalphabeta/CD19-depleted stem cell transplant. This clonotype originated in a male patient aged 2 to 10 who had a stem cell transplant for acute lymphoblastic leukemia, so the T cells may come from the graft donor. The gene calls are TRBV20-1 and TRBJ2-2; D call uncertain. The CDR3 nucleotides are TGCAGTGCAGCCCGTAGGCCCGCCGGGGAGCTGTTTTTT. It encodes CSAARRPAGELFF.